This T cell receptor (beta chain) originates from a study of T cells in Graves' hyperthyroidism and ophthalmopathy. Per the germline V gene, CDR1 is SEHNR and CDR2 is FQNEAQ (reference sequence). Trimming took 5 bases from V and 5 from J; bases not matched to a gene: 4. The CDR3 loop spans 14 amino acids. This clonotype was counted only a few times. Amplified TCR beta CDR3 regions derived from RNA transcripts. With the HTBI primer set, the TCR CDR3 went through a first round of RT-PCR. From the multiplex PCR reads, TCRdb called clonotypes with MiXCR, one entry per CDR3 protein. Of a few hundred thousand distinct CDR3 sequences listed, more than 11% are singletons.

Material: blood. The sequence derives from a woman aged 25 to 39 with Graves' hyperthyroidism that later progressed to Graves' ophthalmopathy. The V call is TRBV7-9, the J call TRBJ2-3; the match to TRBD1 covers 10 bases. For the CDR3, the DNA is TGTGCCAGCAGCCGGGACAGGGGAGGAGATACGCAGTATTTT. This translates into CASSRDRGGDTQYF.